Here is one T cell receptor beta chain with its context. 5'RACE primed from the constant segment yielded TCR alpha and TCR beta cDNA libraries bearing sample barcodes and UMIs. One entry per CDR3 protein, called by TCRdb with MiXCR from the 5' RACE reads. The sample yields 450,000 or so distinct CDR3 sequences, 25% seen once. The data are from a study of T-cell memory formation after mild COVID-19. The TCR was taken from an adult woman who had mild COVID-19 (a few samples of this study predate the infection). Cell type and time point are not known. The sequenced sample was PBMCs or a T cell subset sorted from them (not recorded which).

The CDR3 coding sequence is TGTGCCAGCAGCGTAGAGGCTAGCGGCTACAATGAGCAGTTCTTC. It codes for CASSVEASGYNEQFF. The chain carries TRBV9 and TRBJ2-1; 7 nucleotides agree with TRBD2. This CDR3 is 15 amino acids long. In germline, CDR1 is SGDLS, CDR2 YYNGEE. The ends lost 0 bases at V and 3 bases at J; junction bases unmatched: 3.